This T cell receptor beta chain was sequenced for a study of blood T cell repertoires in COVID-19. Assay used: immunoSEQ multiplex PCR; TCRdb lists only in-frame clones, some missing. Of around 300,000 clones in the sample, around 91% were seen once. Germline V gene lookup returns CDR1 SGHAT and CDR2 FQNNGV. CDR3 length: 15 amino acids. V shed 5 bases, J shed 7 bases, and the junction held 13 bases outside the gene matches. The TCR comes from a woman aged 40 to 49 with COVID-19, enrolled during active disease. The sequenced material came from peripheral blood. The chain joins TRBV11-2 to TRBJ2-5; 7 bases align to TRBD2. This CDR3 reads CASSPSTGGVVTQYF. The CDR3 DNA reads as TGTGCCAGCAGCCCGAGTACGGGGGGAGTAGTGACCCAGTACTTC. Using reference TRBV11-2 and TRBJ2-5 for the parts outside the CDR3, the full variable domain is EAGVAQSPRYKIIEKRQSVAFWCNPISGHATLYWYQQILGQGPKLLIQFQNNGVVDDSQLPKDRFSAERLKGVDSTLKIQPAKLEDSAVYLCASSPSTGGVVTQYFGPGTRLLVL.